This T cell receptor beta chain is from a study of blood T cell repertoires in COVID-19. Study-level background: COVID-19 samples, acute and convalescent, were from the United States, Italy and Spain. The cDNA or gDNA used as material had been derived from T cells, B-cell-depleted T cells, or PBMCs.

CDR3 size: 16 residues. V was pared by 5 bases and J by 3 bases, with 13 bases of the junction left unmatched. CDR1 and CDR2 (germline): MNHEY, SMNVEV (reference sequence). Authors' data handling: Estimation of nucleated cell counts relied on the amplification of reference gene primers. Repertoires were generated with immunoSEQ multiplex PCR, while TCRdb's copy carries only in-frame clones and drops some. V and J calls and clone size follow that table, whereas D and trimming were derived from the DNA. The profile shows roughly 110,000 clones, about 80% of them singletons. The chain uses TRBV27 and TRBJ2-7, with TRBD2 matching 7 bases. The sample comprised peripheral blood. The origin of this receptor is a woman in her fifties or sixties with acute or convalescent COVID-19. CDR3 sequence (DNA): TGTGCCAGCAGTCCCGCGGGCTCAGCGGGGATCTACGAGCAGTACTTC. It specifies CASSPAGSAGIYEQYF.